Included here is one TCR beta chain sequence, with context. The entry originates in a study of shared clonotypes between healthy human individuals. The overall study: The donors, two women and three men, were aged 18 to 49.

V shed 2 bases and J shed 15 bases, with 13 bases lying between them. Germline values: CDR1 SGHTA, CDR2 FQGNSA. The CDR3 is made up of 12 amino acids. The split of CD4+ cells yielded CD45RA+ naive and CD45RA-negative memory subsets. TCRdb's table, derived via immunoSEQ multiplex PCR, lists solely in-frame clones and lacks some. The table shows approximately 720,000 clones, with less than 80% occurring only once. The sequence came from a young woman in good health. Source material: memory CD4+ T cells sorted from blood. Noted subset: CD45RA-negative fraction. The V and J genes are TRBV7-2 and TRBJ1-4; D is undetermined. The CDR3 bases are TGTGCCAGCAGCTTATCCCCAGAGGACGTGTTTTTT. This gives the protein CASSLSPEDVFF.